What follows are 8 T cell receptor beta chains derived from one specimen sequenced in a study of T cells in Graves' hyperthyroidism and ophthalmopathy (dated by TCRdb to between 2018 and 2021). The library was generated by multiplex PCR. The sequencer was an Illumina HiSeq 2000. The TCR beta CDR3 regions were amplified from the RNA transcripts. A first-round RT-PCR of the TCR CDR3 used the HTBI primer set with the Qiagen OneStep RT-PCR kit. The public reads were reanalyzed by TCRdb: fastp trimming at Q25, MiXCR alignment, in-frame beta chains only. Each entry merges the rows of one CDR3 protein and shows their most common DNA and genes. This sample gives around 540,000 distinct CDR3 sequences in total; about half of them show up just once. The ten largest account for 8.2% of the sample. Input material: peripheral blood or thyroid tissue (not recorded which). These receptors all stem from a young woman with Graves' hyperthyroidism. Donor details come from another sample of the same person, matched by shared clones.

At least ten counts were recorded for this clonotype. The chain combines TRBV15 with TRBJ2-7; 7 bases map to TRBD1. Germline CDR1 and CDR2: LNHNV and YYDKDF (reference sequence). With V trimmed by 4 bases and J by 0 bases, 6 bases remained unmatched. The CDR3 length is 15 residues. CDR3 region: CATSIGQVSSYEQYF. The CDR3 region has the DNA TGTGCCACCAGCATAGGACAGGTGAGCTCCTACGAGCAGTACTTC.

This clonotype has only a few counts. The J gene is TRBJ2-2, the V gene TRBV7-2; tentatively, D is TRBD1 (6 bases). The CDR3 is 15 amino acids. Per the germline V gene, CDR1 is SGHTA and CDR2 is FQGNSA. Trimming left V 7 bases short and J 4 bases short, with 16 bases between. CDR3 residues: CASNLRDKGTGELFF. The CDR3 DNA sequence: TGTGCCAGCAACCTCCGGGACAAGGGCACCGGGGAGCTGTTTTTT. Drawing the rest from reference TRBV7-2 and TRBJ2-2, the complete variable domain is GAGVSQSPSNKVTEKGKDVELRCDPISGHTALYWYRQSLGQGLEFLIYFQGNSAPDKSGLPSDRFSAERTGGSVSTLTIQRTQQEDSAVYLCASNLRDKGTGELFFGEGSRLTVL.

This clonotype was detected many times. The V call is TRBV12-3 or TRBV12-4, the J call TRBJ1-1; D not certain. There are 13 residues in the CDR3. V lost 5 bases and J 2 bases, leaving 9 bases between the germline ends. The CDR3 coding sequence is TGTGCCAGCAGTCAGACACCAAACACTGAAGCTTTCTTT. Protein product: CASSQTPNTEAFF.

The chain recombines TRBV7-2 with TRBJ1-5, with D perhaps TRBD1 (5 bases). Germline V gives CDR1 SGHTA, CDR2 FQGNSA. The CDR3 consists of 15 residues. Trimming stripped 1 base from V and 5 bases from J, with 12 bases between. The CDR3 region has the DNA TGTGCCAGCAGCTTAGACGACAGCACTCATCAGCCCCAGCATTTT. Protein: CASSLDDSTHQPQHF.

The V call is TRBV24-1, the J call TRBJ2-3, with D possibly matching TRBD2 (6 bases). Germline assignment: CDR1 KGHDR and CDR2 SFDVKD. V lost 4 bases to trimming and J lost 5 bases, with 12 bases between them. The CDR3 runs 14 residues. The CDR3 DNA is TGTGCCACCAGTGAAAGTACCGGGGGAGATACGCAGTATTTT. Translation: CATSESTGGDTQYF.

This chain links TRBV2 with TRBJ1-2; no reliable D call. CDR3 length: 13 amino acids. Germline CDR1 reads SNHLY; CDR2 reads FYNNEI. The ends were cut back, 5 bases at V and 5 bases at J, with 12 bases in the middle. CDR3 nucleotides: TGTGCCAGCAGTTACTCAGCCCAATATGGCTACACCTTC. Translated, it gives CASSYSAQYGYTF.

This clonotype was recorded at least ten times. The chain links TRBV2 to TRBJ1-2, with 10 bases that match TRBD1. Germline-derived CDR1 and CDR2 are SNHLY and FYNNEI. CDR3 length: 13 amino acids. V lost 6 bases and J lost 2; bases outside the gene matches: 0. The CDR3 is CASRGQGNYGYTF. CDR3 nucleotide sequence: TGTGCCAGCAGGGGACAGGGGAACTATGGCTACACCTTC.

Comment on this clonotype: Compared with germline, one end of the junction differs, possibly owing to a read error. V gene TRBV2 combines with J gene TRBJ2-7, with 10 bases fitting TRBD2. CDR1 and CDR2 (germline): SNHLY, FYNNEI. The CDR3 is 18 amino acids. The DNA for the CDR3 is TGTGCCAGCAGTGAAGTTGGAGGGCTAGCGGGAGTAGATGACGAGCAGCACTTC. It yields the protein CASSEVGGLAGVDDEQHF.